This paragraph reports one TCR beta chain. The sample is drawn from a study of PD-1 blockade in classical Hodgkin lymphoma. Losses at the gene ends were 3 bases for V and 4 bases for J; bases not matched to a gene: 10. The CDR3 has 17 amino acids. Germline V gene lookup returns CDR1 SGHRS and CDR2 YFSETQ. Libraries were prepared by immunoSEQ multiplex PCR; TCRdb keeps only in-frame clonotypes and omits some of them. The sample carries roughly 56,000 clones, around nine tenths recorded once. Regarding time point: cycle 4 day 1 (C4D1), after more than 5 weeks of nivolumab. All patients experienced relapse after autologous stem cell transplantation, and brentuximab vedotin exposure was variable.

The sample was peripheral blood mononuclear cells (PBMCs), taken before the fourth cycle of nivolumab. The TCR originated in a human donor with classical Hodgkin lymphoma. The J gene is TRBJ2-1, the V gene TRBV5-1; 10 positions agree with TRBD2. CDR3 sequence: CASSSQLSGGSYNEQFF. CDR3 sequence (DNA): TGCGCCAGCAGCTCCCAACTTAGCGGGGGGTCTTACAATGAGCAGTTCTTC.